This entry is about one T cell receptor (beta chain). Its antigen remains unidentified. The sample is drawn from a study of cytomegalovirus exposure and HLA in healthy donors. Study conclusions and caveats: Sequencing likely produced, as an artifact, a cluster of highly shared sequence variants. A later analysis linked 15,000 to 20,000 TCR beta sequences to HLA alleles at 0.05 false discovery rate. Other equally common chains were less clonally expanded than HLA-associated TCR beta chains, a later analysis showed.

PCR amplification relied on 60 Vbeta primers (plus 13 Jbeta primers). Only in-frame clones appear in the TCRdb table, and some are missing; sequencing was by immunoSEQ multiplex PCR. The sample includes about 260,000 clones, approximately 84% of them seen just once. This CDR3 has 17 amino acids. The clonotype comes from a woman aged 40 to 50 in good health and CMV-seropositive. Sample: PBMCs. The chain links TRBV12-2 to TRBJ2-7; TRBD2 reflects the table's D call only, with no check against the DNA. TRBV12-2 is given as a pseudogene. CDR3 protein: CASRLAQAGKGTYEQYF. In DNA form, the CDR3 reads TGTGCAAGTCGCTTAGCGCAAGCGGGAAAAGGGACCTACGAGCAGTACTTC.